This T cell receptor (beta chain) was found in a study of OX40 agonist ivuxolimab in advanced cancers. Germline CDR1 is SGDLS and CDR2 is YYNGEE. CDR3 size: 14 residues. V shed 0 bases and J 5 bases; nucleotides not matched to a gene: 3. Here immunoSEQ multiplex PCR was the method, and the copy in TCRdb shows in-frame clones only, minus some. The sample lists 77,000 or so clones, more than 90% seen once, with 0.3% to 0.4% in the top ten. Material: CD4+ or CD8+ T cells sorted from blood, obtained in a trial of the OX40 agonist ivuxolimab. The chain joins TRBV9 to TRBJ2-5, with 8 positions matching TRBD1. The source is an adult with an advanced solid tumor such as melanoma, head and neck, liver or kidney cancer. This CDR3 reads CASSVDRGAETQYF. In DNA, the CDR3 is TGTGCCAGCAGCGTAGACAGGGGGGCGGAGACCCAGTACTTC.